This record concerns one T cell receptor (beta chain) sequence. Its antigen has not been determined. The sample holds no much larger clone one base away, and base qualities are not on file. These data originate in a study of blood T cell repertoires in COVID-19 (dated by TCRdb to 2019 to 2021). For context, the study as a whole: Collaborator samples came from the United States, Italy and Spain and covered acute and convalescent phases of COVID-19. The repertoires were made available in a free public database intended to serve as a resource for research on the immune response to SARS-CoV-2. The material from the prospective study consisted of cDNA or gDNA derived from T cells, B-cell-depleted T cells, or PBMCs. Samples came from the ongoing ImmuneRACE study (first 160 participants) plus 1,254 subjects from 6 global collaborators. The sample metadata nearly always contained a de-identified subject ID, COVID-19 status, age in years and sex. Where available, HLA class I and class II types were obtained from metadata supplied by the sample provider rather than from assay-based typing. Subjects who had been exposed to COVID-19, were actively infected with it, or had recovered from it provided the deeply sampled blood TCRbeta repertoires that made up the dataset.

TCRbeta CDR3 regions were amplified from genomic DNA by means of the immunoSEQ Assay, a bias-controlled multiplex PCR. For the original study's pipeline: Nucleated cell counts per sample were estimated from amplification of reference gene primers within the assay. To quantify the absolute abundance of each unique TCRbeta CDR3 rearrangement, sequence reads were collapsed and filtered. Productive Simpson clonality was computed per sample as the square root of Simpson's diversity index over productive rearrangements. Imported from immuneACCESS, the table was reduced by TCRdb to in-frame sequences with V and J called. These copies leave out some clones; in studies compared against another copy, an unresolved V gene accounts for under half, and the cause of the remainder is not known. The V and J calls and clone size are taken from that table; D and trimming were inferred from the DNA. In all, the sample holds 250,000 to 300,000 clones, and around 81% of those were seen once. The biggest ten clones account for around 3.2% of the sample.

Whole blood was collected in K2EDTA tubes by collaborating institutions according to the institutions' own protocols. For TCRbeta analysis, collaborators shipped samples in one of three forms: frozen whole blood, isolated PBMCs, or DNA extracted from either of those sample types. CDR3 length: 15 amino acids, cysteine to phenylalanine. Only CDR3 DNA remains: 45 bases, in frame from the first base. Taken from the germline V gene (reference sequence), the CDR1 and CDR2 loops are MNHEY and SMNVEV. For this chain, trimming is 6 bases at the V end and 7 bases at the J end, and the number of junction bases without a gene match is 14. Overall study outcomes, separate from this receptor: Clinical and demographic metadata were provided uncurated, with the amount varying by source and participant.

The V and J segments used are TRBV27 and TRBJ2-7; TRBD2 agrees with 8 junctional bases. The sequence was obtained from a woman aged 60 to 75 with active or convalescent COVID-19. Sequenced material: peripheral blood. The CDR3 in this case is CASSPPRSGVKEQYF. The nucleotides are TGTGCCAGCAGCCCTCCTCGTAGCGGGGTTAAAGAGCAGTACTTC.